This T cell receptor (beta chain) was observed in a study of long-term antiretroviral therapy in people with HIV. V gave up 2 bases and J gave up 2 bases; unmatched junction bases: 9. Per the germline V gene, CDR1 is SGHNT and CDR2 is YYREEE (reference sequence). The CDR3 is 17 residues long. Researchers report immunoSEQ v3.0 was run at survey level. TCRdb keeps only in-frame clones here, not all; method: immunoSEQ multiplex PCR. The sample holds 20,000 to 25,000 clones, 75% to 85% seen once. From each donor, at least one pre-ART PBMC sample and at least two post-ART PBMC samples were obtained. This specimen consisted of unsorted PBMCs, obtained 0.5 years after starting antiretroviral therapy. This receptor was taken from a middle-aged woman with HIV. The chain links TRBV5-4 to TRBJ2-3; TRBD2 aligns across 9 bases. CDR3 in DNA: TGTGCCAGCAGCTTAAAGGGCGGGGGGGCCTTCACAGATACGCAGTATTTT. Its protein product is CASSLKGGGAFTDTQYF.